These 23 T cell receptor beta chains came from one sample sequenced in a study of blood T cell repertoires in COVID-19. This table comes from immunoSEQ multiplex PCR, and its TCRdb copy is limited to in-frame clones, with some not included. The sample lists some 400,000 clones; approximately 86% were seen once. The sequencing sample was made of peripheral blood. The source is a human donor in a cohort sampled during active COVID-19.

The chain uses TRBV7-2 and TRBJ1-3, with D possibly TRBD1 on 6 matching bases. V lost 4 bases and J 4 bases, leaving 17 bases between the germline ends. The CDR3 covers 16 residues. In germline, CDR1 is SGHTA, CDR2 FQGNSA. CDR3 amino acids: CASSYYAGVGGNTIYF. For the CDR3, the DNA is TGTGCCAGCAGCTACTATGCAGGGGTGGGGGGAAACACCATATATTTT.

The chain combines TRBV2 with TRBJ2-3; tentatively, D is TRBD1 (5 bases). The CDR3 totals 14 residues. The V gene lost 3 bases and the J gene lost 4 bases, with 11 bases spanning the gap. Germline lookup yields CDR1 SNHLY and CDR2 FYNNEI. This CDR3 is CASSDRQGPDTQYF. The CDR3 region has the DNA TGTGCCAGCAGTGATCGGCAGGGCCCAGATACGCAGTATTTT.

This rearrangement joins TRBV30 to TRBJ2-3; 8 bases fit TRBD1. Unmatched junction bases numbered 2, after V lost 3 bases and J lost 3 bases. The CDR3 has 13 amino acids. The germline V gene encodes CDR1 GTSNPN and CDR2 SVGIG (reference sequence). DNA of the CDR3: TGTGCCTGGAGAAGGACAGGGACAGATACGCAGTATTTT. Amino acid sequence: CAWRRTGTDTQYF.

The CDR3 here is CASSFGTGDPNEKLFF. As DNA, the CDR3 is TGTGCCAGCAGCTTTGGGACAGGAGACCCTAATGAAAAACTGTTTTTT. The genes are TRBV7-9 and TRBJ1-4; 8 nucleotides align to TRBD1. J was trimmed by 3 bases and V by 3 bases; bases with no gene match: 6. Germline lookup yields CDR1 SEHNR and CDR2 FQNEAQ (reference sequence). This CDR3 contains 16 residues.

J is TRBJ2-7 and V is TRBV5-5, with TRBD2 matching over 10 bases. Trimming at V came to 1 base and at J to 3 bases, leaving 7 bases not matched to a gene. Germline CDR1 and CDR2: SGHKS and YYEKEE (reference sequence). This CDR3 is built from 16 residues. CDR3 nucleotide sequence: TGTGCCAGCAGCTTGCGAGCGGGAGGGGAGGACTACGAGCAGTACTTC. As protein: CASSLRAGGEDYEQYF.

This clone is a singleton in its sample. This chain connects TRBV18 to TRBJ1-6; D not certain. The CDR3 sequence is 15 residues long. In germline, CDR1 is KGHSH, CDR2 LQKENI. V was trimmed by 3 bases and J by 10 bases, leaving 16 bases between them. The CDR3 nucleotides are TGTGCCAGCTCACCCTCCGCGGAGAGGCGATCACCCCTCCACTTT. It codes for CASSPSAERRSPLHF.

The chain couples TRBV5-4 to TRBJ2-3, with 7 bases that match TRBD2. The CDR3 is 13 amino acids. Germline V gene lookup returns CDR1 SGHNT and CDR2 YYREEE (reference sequence). After removal of 6 bases from V and 4 bases from J, the junction contained 5 bases not matched to a gene. The CDR3 bases are TGTGCCAGCAACGGGGGGTCGGCAGATACGCAGTATTTT. It translates to CASNGGSADTQYF. Together with reference TRBV5-4 and TRBJ2-3, the CDR3 gives the full variable domain: ETGVTQSPTHLIKTRGQQVTLRCSSQSGHNTVSWYQQALGQGPQFIFQYYREEENGRGNFPPRFSGLQFPNYSSELNVNALELDDSALYLCASNGGSADTQYFGPGTRLTVL.

V is TRBV14 and J is TRBJ1-2; TRBD1 matches 8 bases. Trimming at V came to 5 bases and at J to 4 bases, leaving 9 bases not matched to a gene. The CDR3 consists of 15 residues. Germline V gene data show CDR1 as SGHDN and CDR2 as FVKESK. The CDR3 loop is CASSDPGQGFYGYTF. CDR3 nucleotides: TGTGCCAGCAGCGACCCAGGACAGGGCTTCTATGGCTACACCTTC.

V is TRBV2 and J is TRBJ1-4; TRBD1 might be the D (5 bases). This CDR3 is built from 15 residues. Germline assignment: CDR1 SNHLY and CDR2 FYNNEI. The CDR3 DNA sequence: TGTGCTTCGCAGCAGGGTGCGATTCGTAATGAAAAACTGTTTTTT. This translates into CASQQGAIRNEKLFF.

This rearrangement joins TRBV5-1 to TRBJ2-2; D possibly corresponds to TRBD2 (5 bases). Trimming took off 5 bases at V and 4 bases at J, with 12 bases between the two ends. The CDR3 has 14 amino acids. CDR1 and CDR2 from the germline V gene are SGHRS and YFSETQ. The CDR3 bases are TGCGCCAGCAGAAGGGAGATGAGCACCGGGGAGCTGTTTTTT. Translation: CASRREMSTGELFF.

This clone was observed a handful of times. V usage is TRBV6-2 or TRBV6-3 and J usage is TRBJ2-7; 12 positions agree with TRBD2. CDR1 MNHEY and CDR2 SVGEGT come from the germline V gene. Trimming at V came to 4 bases and at J to 2 bases, leaving 3 bases not matched to a gene. The CDR3 covers 15 residues. The CDR3 reads CASSLWTSGTYEQYF. For the CDR3, the DNA is TGTGCCAGCAGTTTATGGACTAGCGGGACCTACGAGCAGTACTTC.

The V call is TRBV4-1, the J call TRBJ2-1; 12 positions agree with TRBD2. The ends lost 0 bases at V and 4 bases at J; junction bases unmatched: 7. Germline lookup yields CDR1 MGHRA and CDR2 YSYEKL. The length of the CDR3 is 18 residues. The CDR3 loop reads CASSQDKLAGGRYNEQFF. CDR3 sequence (DNA): TGCGCCAGCAGCCAAGATAAACTAGCGGGGGGACGTTACAATGAGCAGTTCTTC.

The rearrangement links TRBV20-1 to TRBJ2-2; a weak D match, TRBD2 (5 bases). The CDR3 spans 12 residues. Germline V gene sequence: CDR1 DFQATT, CDR2 SNEGSKA (reference sequence). Trimming took 3 bases from V and 6 from J, leaving 8 bases between them. CDR3 protein: CSASHGAGELFF. CDR3 sequence (DNA): TGCAGTGCTAGTCACGGGGCCGGGGAGCTGTTTTTT.

With respect to this clone: In the same sample, other DNA sequences code for this CDR3. The chain joins TRBV30 to TRBJ1-3, with 7 positions matching TRBD1. The CDR3 spans 14 residues. Germline values: CDR1 GTSNPN, CDR2 SVGIG (reference sequence). Germline trimming cut 0 bases from V and 4 bases from J; bases unmatched to any gene: 3. The CDR3 spells CAWSVKGAGNTIYF. DNA of the CDR3: TGTGCCTGGAGTGTTAAGGGGGCGGGAAACACCATATATTTT.

The J gene is TRBJ2-3, the V gene TRBV7-9; tentatively, D is TRBD2 (6 bases). The CDR3 loop spans 12 amino acids. Germline V gives CDR1 SEHNR, CDR2 FQNEAQ (reference sequence). Trimming took 5 bases from V and 10 from J, leaving 13 bases between them. In DNA, the CDR3 is TGTGCCAGCAGCCCGGGGGACGTCTCGCAGTATTTT. This encodes CASSPGDVSQYF.

CDR3 bases: TGTGCCAGCAGCCCACCGGCGGGGGGCCCCTACGAGCAGTACTTC. Translated, it gives CASSPPAGGPYEQYF. The gene calls are TRBV7-2 and TRBJ2-7, with 8 positions matching TRBD2. The V segment lost 5 bases and the J segment 2 bases; nucleotides outside the gene matches: 8. Germline CDR1 reads SGHTA; CDR2 reads FQGNSA. This CDR3 has 15 residues.

The chain is built from TRBV30 and TRBJ2-3, with D uncertain. CDR1 is GTSNPN, CDR2 SVGIG, per germline (reference sequence). The CDR3 sequence is 14 residues long. Trimming shortened V by 0 bases and J by 6 bases, and 13 bases separated the two germline ends. The CDR3 reads CAWSVLRTIDTQYF. For the CDR3, the DNA is TGTGCCTGGAGTGTACTAAGAACTATTGATACGCAGTATTTT.

This chain connects TRBV27 to TRBJ1-5, with D possibly being TRBD1 (6 bases). The V end was cut by 1 base, the J end by 2 bases, with 6 bases between. Germline V gene sequence: CDR1 MNHEY, CDR2 SMNVEV (reference sequence). The CDR3 runs to 14 residues. CDR3 protein: CASSLYRGNQPQHF. DNA for the CDR3: TGTGCCAGCAGTTTATACAGGGGCAATCAGCCCCAGCATTTT.

This chain joins TRBV5-1 and TRBJ1-1; 7 nucleotides match TRBD1. CDR1 and CDR2 (germline): SGHRS, YFSETQ. The CDR3 sequence is 13 residues long. Trimming removed 2 bases from V and 11 bases from J; junction bases left unmatched: 9. CDR3 residues: CASSFDRAGDAFF. The DNA of the CDR3 is TGCGCCAGCAGCTTCGACAGGGCGGGCGATGCTTTCTTT.

V and J are TRBV27 and TRBJ2-1, with no clear D. Germline CDR1 and CDR2: MNHEY and SMNVEV (reference sequence). The CDR3 spans 11 residues. V lost 3 bases and J 11 bases, leaving 8 bases between the germline ends. CDR3 in DNA: TGTGCCAGCAGTTTTGGCAGTCAGCAGTTCTTC. Translated, it gives CASSFGSQQFF.

The rearrangement uses TRBV2 and TRBJ1-1; D call uncertain. Trimming left V 6 bases short and J 7 bases short, with 21 bases between. Germline V gene data show CDR1 as SNHLY and CDR2 as FYNNEI. This CDR3 spans 15 amino acids. The CDR3 spells CASSESPGASFEAFF. The DNA for the CDR3 is TGTGCCAGCAGCGAATCCCCGGGAGCAAGTTTTGAAGCTTTCTTT. Full variable domain (outside the CDR3, taken from reference TRBV2 and TRBJ1-1): EPEVTQTPSHQVTQMGQEVILRCVPISNHLYFYWYRQILGQKVEFLVSFYNNEISEKSEIFDDQFSVERPDGSNFTLKIRSTKLEDSAMYFCASSESPGASFEAFFGQGTRLTVV.

The chain joins TRBV6-5 to TRBJ1-1; 9 nucleotides match TRBD1. The CDR3 runs to 14 residues. The ends lost 6 bases at V and 7 bases at J; junction bases unmatched: 9. The V gene's germline CDR1 is MNHEY and CDR2 SVGAGI. DNA for the CDR3: TGTGCCAGCAGCACCGGGACAGGGCTAGTTGAAGCTTTCTTT. Amino acids: CASSTGTGLVEAFF.

The rearrangement joins TRBV5-4 to TRBJ2-7, with TRBD2 matching 9 bases. V lost 3 bases and J lost 3; bases outside the gene matches: 10. Germline-derived CDR1 and CDR2 are SGHNT and YYREEE (reference sequence). This CDR3 comprises 16 residues. The CDR3 sequence is CASSSGRASGVYEQYF. The CDR3 region has the DNA TGTGCCAGCAGCTCCGGTCGGGCTAGCGGGGTCTACGAGCAGTACTTC.